Below, 3 T cell receptor beta chains from the same sample are listed, as sequenced in a study of blood T cell repertoires in COVID-19. Sequencing was performed with immunoSEQ multiplex PCR; in TCRdb, only in-frame clones are kept and a portion is missing. This sample has approximately 180,000 clones, with 82% found just once. Sequenced input: peripheral blood. These receptors came from a woman between 65 and 79 years old with acute or convalescent COVID-19.

Points on this clone: Other DNA sequences in this sample translate to the same CDR3. This chain uses TRBV11-2 with TRBJ2-3; 10 positions match TRBD2. The CDR3 runs 15 residues. J lost 1 base, V lost 5 bases, and 3 bases had no gene match. Germline loops: CDR1 SGHAT, CDR2 FQNNGV. As DNA, the CDR3 is TGTGCCAGCAGCCTAGCGGGGGTAGGCACAGATACGCAGTATTTT. Its protein product is CASSLAGVGTDTQYF.

The chain carries TRBV19 and TRBJ1-5, with 8 bases lining up with TRBD1. The CDR3 loop spans 15 amino acids. Germline CDR1 is LNHDA and CDR2 is SQIVND (reference sequence). V dropped 8 bases and J dropped 9; count of bases not matched to a gene: 15. CDR3 nucleotide sequence: TGTGCCAGTTCCGGACAGGGCGCGGGATTGGGGCCCCAGCATTTT. As protein: CASSGQGAGLGPQHF.

The rearrangement uses TRBV5-1 and TRBJ1-6, with D unclear. Trimming cost V 0 bases and J 4 bases, with 8 bases left between them. The CDR3 has 15 residues. In germline, CDR1 is SGHRS, CDR2 YFSETQ. CDR3 DNA sequence: TGCGCCAGCAGCTTGGAGCCGGTTTATAATTCACCCCTCCACTTT. It is translated as CASSLEPVYNSPLHF.